Below are 30 T cell receptor beta chains sequenced from a single sample in a study of shared clonotypes between healthy human individuals (TCRdb year 2020). The method was the immunoSEQ multiplex PCR assay. TCRdb obtained this table from immuneACCESS and retained in-frame rearrangements with V and J assigned. These tables miss some clones; where compared with another copy, unresolved V genes account for less than half of the shortfall, and the remainder is unexplained. The sample contains about 1.5 million clones, about 98% of them found a single time. Roughly 0.45% of the sample goes to the ten largest clones. Material for sequencing was naive CD4+ T cells sorted from blood. What the cell subset or site label conveys for this sample: CD45RA+ positively selected. All receptors come from a man aged 25-45 years in good health.

J is TRBJ1-3 and V is TRBV7-9, with D tentatively TRBD1 (5 bases). The CDR3 has 14 residues. The V and J ends lost 6 bases and 2 bases respectively, with 11 bases between them. Germline V gene data show CDR1 as SEHNR and CDR2 as FQNEAQ (reference sequence). CDR3: CASRHSGTGNTIYF. The CDR3 coding sequence is TGTGCCAGCAGACACTCAGGGACTGGAAACACCATATATTTT.

The CDR3 sequence: CASSLRGRYTEAFF. CDR3 DNA sequence: TGTGCCAGCAGTTTACGGGGGAGGTACACTGAAGCTTTCTTT. V is TRBV28 and J is TRBJ1-1; tentative D call: TRBD1 (5 bases). Germline V gives CDR1 MDHEN, CDR2 SYDVKM. The CDR3 is made up of 14 amino acids. The V and J ends lost 2 bases and 3 bases respectively, with 10 bases between them.

In the case of this clone: The sample has other DNA sequences that encode this CDR3 too. CDR3 residues: CASSPPGGSTDTQYF. The CDR3 coding sequence is TGTGCCAGCTCACCACCGGGAGGAAGCACAGATACGCAGTATTTT. V and J are TRBV18 and TRBJ2-3; a possible D gene is TRBD2 (6 bases). The germline CDR1 and CDR2 sequences are KGHSH and LQKENI. CDR3 size: 15 residues. Between the trimmed V and J ends, which lost 0 bases and 0 bases, there was a span of 7 bases.

The chain employs TRBV7-9 and TRBJ2-7; TRBD1 agrees at 9 bases. The CDR3 has 16 residues. Germline V CDR1 and CDR2: SEHNR, FQNEAQ (reference sequence). With 3 bases clipped from V and 5 bases from J, the junction kept 11 bases outside the gene matches. CDR3 protein: CASSFRDRVGSDEQYF. CDR3 in DNA: TGTGCCAGCAGCTTCCGGGACAGGGTCGGGTCGGACGAGCAGTACTTC.

The genes are TRBV28 and TRBJ2-7; possibly TRBD1 for D (6 bases). The CDR3 spans 14 residues. Germline assignment: CDR1 MDHEN and CDR2 SYDVKM. V dropped 5 bases and J dropped 7 bases, with 18 bases sitting between them. The CDR3 coding sequence is TGTGCCAGCAGTGAACTAACAGGGTTGAGGGAGCAGTACTTC. Encoded protein: CASSELTGLREQYF.

The chain has TRBV11-3 and TRBJ2-1; no definite D call. V lost 5 bases and J lost 7, with 15 bases in between. This CDR3 comprises 14 residues. CDR1 and CDR2 from the germline V gene are SGHNT and YENEEA. As DNA, the CDR3 is TGTGCCAGCAGCACCTTGAGTCGGTCGAATGAGCAGTTCTTC. This sequence encodes CASSTLSRSNEQFF.

The rearrangement links TRBV4-1 to TRBJ2-7; no reliable D call. The CDR3 length is 15 residues. Germline V gene lookup returns CDR1 MGHRA and CDR2 YSYEKL. V lost 3 bases, J lost 3 bases, and 15 bases lay in between. Here the CDR3 reads CASSQRFDPNYEQYF. The CDR3 nucleotides are TGCGCCAGCAGCCAGAGATTCGACCCTAACTACGAGCAGTACTTC.

CDR3 in amino acids: CASSSTRAGAIYGYTF. In nucleotides, the CDR3 is TGTGCCAGCAGTTCCACCCGTGCAGGGGCGATCTATGGCTACACCTTC. The V and J genes are TRBV27 and TRBJ1-2, with D maybe TRBD1 (6 bases). The CDR3 contains 16 residues. Germline CDR1 reads MNHEY; CDR2 reads SMNVEV (reference sequence). V lost 4 bases and J 4 bases, leaving 19 bases between the germline ends.

The chain has TRBV28 and TRBJ2-1; D is undetermined. V lost 3 bases and J lost 5, with 8 bases in between. Germline V CDR1 and CDR2: MDHEN, SYDVKM. This CDR3 comprises 13 residues. The CDR3 DNA follows: TGTGCCAGCAGTTTGAATCCACACAATGAGCAGTTCTTC. Translating gives CASSLNPHNEQFF.

CDR3 region: CASSPFSGTSYEQYF. CDR3 sequence (DNA): TGTGCCAGCTCACCCTTTAGCGGGACCTCCTACGAGCAGTACTTC. The chain has TRBV18 and TRBJ2-7; TRBD2 agrees at 8 bases. This CDR3 is built from 15 residues. Losses at the gene ends were 3 bases for V and 0 bases for J; bases not matched to a gene: 4. Per germline, CDR1 KGHSH and CDR2 LQKENI. The variable domain in full, with the rest retrieved from reference TRBV18 and TRBJ2-7, is NAGVMQNPRHLVRRRGQEARLRCSPMKGHSHVYWYRQLPEEGLKFMVYLQKENIIDESGMPKERFSAEFPKEGPSILRIQQVVRGDSAAYFCASSPFSGTSYEQYFGPGTRLTVT.

J is TRBJ1-5 and V is TRBV30; D unclear. The CDR3 spans 13 residues. Germline V CDR1 and CDR2: GTSNPN, SVGIG (reference sequence). Trimming shortened V by 0 bases and J by 6 bases, and 9 bases separated the two germline ends. The CDR3 protein is CAWSVEGSQPQHF. The DNA of the CDR3 is TGTGCCTGGAGTGTGGAAGGGAGTCAGCCCCAGCATTTT.

The chain has TRBV5-1 and TRBJ2-2; D remains unclear. Germline CDR1 SGHRS, CDR2 YFSETQ. The germline V and J ends were trimmed by 1 base and 4 bases, with 11 bases remaining between them. The CDR3 sequence is 15 residues long. The CDR3 DNA is TGCGCCAGCAGCTTGACTAACACGGTCACCGGGGAGCTGTTTTTT. Residues: CASSLTNTVTGELFF.

J is TRBJ2-7 and V is TRBV7-2; D gene uncertain. Germline V gene sequence: CDR1 SGHTA, CDR2 FQGNSA. V was clipped by 5 bases and J by 4 bases, with 15 bases between them. There are 14 residues in the CDR3. CDR3 residues: CASSLSLGLYEQYF. In DNA form, the CDR3 reads TGTGCCAGCAGCCTTTCGCTGGGGTTGTACGAGCAGTACTTC.

V is TRBV27 and J is TRBJ2-5; TRBD1 matches 9 bases. In germline, CDR1 is MNHEY, CDR2 SMNVEV (reference sequence). With V trimmed by 4 bases and J by 0 bases, 3 bases remained unmatched. This CDR3 region has 15 residues. This chain's CDR3 is CASSYHRGHQETQYF. CDR3 coding DNA: TGTGCCAGCAGTTACCACAGGGGGCACCAAGAGACCCAGTACTTC.

The rearrangement links TRBV7-3 to TRBJ2-2, with D unresolved. Looked up from germline, CDR1 is SGHTA and CDR2 is FQGTGA. V was pared by 5 bases and J by 3 bases, with 7 bases between. The CDR3 contains 13 residues. For the CDR3, the DNA is TGTGCCAGCAGCCCTAGGTACACCGGGGAGCTGTTTTTT. It codes for CASSPRYTGELFF. Full variable domain (remainder filled in from reference TRBV7-3 and TRBJ2-2): GAGVSQTPSNKVTEKGKYVELRCDPISGHTALYWYRQSLGQGPEFLIYFQGTGAADDSGLPNDRFFAVRPEGSVSTLKIQRTERGDSAVYLCASSPRYTGELFFGEGSRLTVL.

The chain employs TRBV6-1 and TRBJ2-7; D is possibly TRBD2 (7 bases). There are 14 residues in the CDR3. Germline values: CDR1 MNHNS, CDR2 SASEGT. The germline V and J ends were trimmed by 2 bases and 5 bases, with 13 bases remaining between them. CDR3 region: CASSEYAGADEQYF. CDR3 nucleotide sequence: TGTGCCAGCAGTGAATACGCGGGGGCGGACGAGCAGTACTTC.

The rearrangement joins TRBV4-1 to TRBJ2-7; 8 bases are shared with TRBD2. The CDR3 is made up of 16 amino acids. CDR1 and CDR2 (germline): MGHRA, YSYEKL. Losses at the gene ends were 1 base for V and 1 base for J; bases not matched to a gene: 6. DNA for the CDR3: TGCGCCAGCAGCCAAGGGTTAGCGGGAACTTCCTACGAGCAGTACTTC. Amino acids: CASSQGLAGTSYEQYF.

The CDR3 sequence is CASSLTGGHEQFF. CDR3 DNA sequence: TGCGCCAGCAGCTTGACAGGGGGCCATGAGCAGTTCTTC. The chain is built from TRBV5-1 and TRBJ2-1, with 9 bases fitting TRBD1. CDR3 length equals 13 residues. Germline loops: CDR1 SGHRS, CDR2 YFSETQ. The junction had 1 base not matched to a gene; V was cut back by 1 base and J by 8 bases.

Regarding this clone: The same CDR3 can be traced to other DNA sequences in this sample. This chain uses TRBV18 with TRBJ2-3; D might be TRBD2 (6 bases). The CDR3 contains 15 residues. The germline CDR1 and CDR2 sequences are KGHSH and LQKENI. Trimming cost V 3 bases and J 0 bases, with 10 bases left between them. The CDR3 is CASSPLGTSTDTQYF. CDR3 coding DNA: TGTGCCAGCTCACCCCTCGGGACTAGCACAGATACGCAGTATTTT.

The rearrangement joins TRBV10-3 to TRBJ2-3, with 9 bases identical to TRBD2. The CDR3 runs 15 residues. Germline V gene data show CDR1 as ENHRY and CDR2 as SYGVKD. V lost 6 bases and J lost 3; bases outside the gene matches: 7. CDR3 amino acids: CAISLTSGQTDTQYF. CDR3 coding DNA: TGTGCCATCAGCCTGACTAGCGGTCAGACAGATACGCAGTATTTT.

This chain joins TRBV5-1 and TRBJ2-7; D is unclear. Germline-derived CDR1 and CDR2 are SGHRS and YFSETQ. Trimming took 0 bases from V and 3 from J, leaving 10 bases between them. The CDR3 runs 14 residues. DNA for the CDR3: TGCGCCAGCAGCTTGGCCCCCTCGGTCTACGAGCAGTACTTC. Translation gives CASSLAPSVYEQYF.

A word on this clone: Within the sample, other DNA sequences also encode this same CDR3. The chain employs TRBV14 and TRBJ2-7; 7 bases are a match to TRBD1. This CDR3 spans 13 amino acids. J gave up 2 bases and V 4 bases, and 2 bases lay outside the gene matches. Germline CDR1 SGHDN, CDR2 FVKESK. In DNA, the CDR3 is TGTGCCAGCAGCCCTGGACAGGCCTACGAGCAGTACTTC. Its translation: CASSPGQAYEQYF.

This sequence joins TRBV7-6 and TRBJ1-2; 8 bases match TRBD1. The CDR3 totals 14 residues. Germline lookup yields CDR1 SGHVS and CDR2 FNYEAQ. With V trimmed by 1 base and J by 7 bases, 5 bases remained unmatched. CDR3 coding DNA: TGTGCCAGCAGCTTAGGCGACAGGGGAAGTGGCTACACCTTC. Encoded protein: CASSLGDRGSGYTF.

J is TRBJ1-1 and V is TRBV14; TRBD1 aligns across 12 bases. CDR3 length: 14 amino acids. The germline CDR1 and CDR2 sequences are SGHDN and FVKESK. V shed 8 bases and J 5 bases; nucleotides not matched to a gene: 6. The CDR3 DNA sequence: TGTGCCAGCGGGACAGGGGGCGTGGTAACTGAAGCTTTCTTT. Protein: CASGTGGVVTEAFF.

The chain has TRBV20-1 and TRBJ2-3; D gene uncertain. Trimming stripped 6 bases from V and 2 bases from J, with 6 bases between. The CDR3 loop spans 11 amino acids. Germline CDR1 and CDR2: DFQATT and SNEGSKA (reference sequence). CDR3 residues: CSAGHTDTQYF. CDR3 sequence (DNA): TGCAGTGCGGGTCACACAGATACGCAGTATTTT.

V gene TRBV7-2 combines with J gene TRBJ2-1; the D call may be TRBD1 or TRBD2 (6 bases each). Per the germline V gene, CDR1 is SGHTA and CDR2 is FQGNSA. V was cut by 1 base and J by 10 bases, with 11 bases left in between. CDR3 length: 13 residues. This CDR3 reads CASSLVGGGEQFF. DNA for the CDR3: TGTGCCAGCAGCTTAGTCGGGGGCGGAGAGCAGTTCTTC.

J is TRBJ2-4 and V is TRBV27; 9 positions agree with TRBD1. V shed 5 bases, J shed 16 bases, and the junction held 15 bases outside the gene matches. The germline V gene has CDR1 MNHEY and CDR2 SMNVEV (reference sequence). There are 14 residues in the CDR3. This chain's CDR3 is CASSLLSTGGSSYF. The CDR3 bases are TGTGCCAGCAGTCTACTATCGACAGGGGGGTCTTCATACTTC.

This sequence joins TRBV7-9 and TRBJ1-4; unclear D gene. The CDR3 is 16 amino acids. Germline V lookup: CDR1 SEHNR, CDR2 FQNEAQ (reference sequence). Trimming left V 6 bases short and J 2 bases short, with 16 bases between. The CDR3 loop reads CASSSGMIDTNEKLFF. CDR3 nucleotide sequence: TGTGCCAGCAGTTCGGGGATGATTGACACTAATGAAAAACTGTTTTTT.

The chain carries TRBV5-4 and TRBJ1-3; a possible D gene is TRBD1 (5 bases). The CDR3 consists of 16 residues. Germline V gene data show CDR1 as SGHNT and CDR2 as YYREEE (reference sequence). Trimming removed 1 base from V and 2 bases from J, with 13 bases in between. CDR3 bases: TGTGCCAGCAGCTTGTTCTCCGGGGCGACTGGAAACACCATATATTTT. Protein product: CASSLFSGATGNTIYF.

DNA of the CDR3: TGCGCCAGCAGCGGTCCTACCTTGGCGGCACTCCGGAGCCAAGAGACCCAGTACTTC. Its translation is CASSGPTLAALRSQETQYF. The chain joins TRBV5-1 to TRBJ2-5; no definite D call. V was cut by 4 bases and J by 1 base, with 26 bases left in between. This CDR3 is built from 19 residues. The germline CDR1 and CDR2 sequences are SGHRS and YFSETQ.